Listed here are 15 T cell receptor beta chains from one sample, sequenced in a study of blood T cell repertoires in COVID-19. Repertoires were generated with immunoSEQ multiplex PCR, while TCRdb's copy carries only in-frame clones and drops some. The sample lists some 400,000 clones, under 90% seen once, with 1.5% to 2% in the top ten. The specimen sequenced was PBMCs or T cells enriched from blood (not recorded which). The receptors were gathered from a woman in her 30s who had recovered from COVID-19.

This rearrangement joins TRBV29-1 to TRBJ1-2; maybe TRBD1 (5 bases). In germline, CDR1 is SQVTM, CDR2 ANQGSEA. Trimming pared 6 bases from V and 6 bases from J, leaving 11 bases between. CDR3 size: 11 residues. The CDR3 DNA sequence: TGCAGCGTAGGACACACGGATGGCTACACCTTC. Translating gives CSVGHTDGYTF.

V and J are TRBV5-6 and TRBJ1-2, with no clear D. The germline V and J ends were trimmed by 6 bases and 8 bases, with 23 bases remaining between them. Germline V CDR1 and CDR2: SGHDT, YYEEEE. This CDR3 is built from 15 residues. DNA of the CDR3: TGTGCCAGCACCCTTGCTCCAACCGAGTCGGGAGGCTACACCTTC. This translates into CASTLAPTESGGYTF.

This rearrangement joins TRBV11-2 to TRBJ2-7; TRBD1 aligns across 10 bases. Trimming removed 6 bases from V and 6 bases from J; junction bases left unmatched: 5. Germline V gene sequence: CDR1 SGHAT, CDR2 FQNNGV. The CDR3 consists of 13 residues. The CDR3 DNA follows: TGTGCCAGCAGGGGGACAGGGGACTCCGAGCAGTACTTC. Translating gives CASRGTGDSEQYF.

The chain combines TRBV29-1 with TRBJ1-1; D ambiguous. Germline V gene data show CDR1 as SQVTM and CDR2 as ANQGSEA. The CDR3 totals 13 residues. V was pared by 6 bases and J by 1 base, with 12 bases between. CDR3 region: CSVERSPNTEAFF. CDR3 nucleotide sequence: TGCAGCGTCGAGAGGTCCCCGAACACTGAAGCTTTCTTT.

The V gene is TRBV5-6, the J gene TRBJ2-1, with 11 bases lining up with TRBD1. Per the germline V gene, CDR1 is SGHDT and CDR2 is YYEEEE. The CDR3 sequence is 13 residues long. V trimming: 4 bases; J trimming: 9 bases; junction bases outside the gene matches: 3. The CDR3 nucleotides read TGTGCCAGCAGCCGGACAGGGGGCACTGAGCAGTTCTTC. Amino acid sequence: CASSRTGGTEQFF.

This clone was picked up one time. The V and J genes are TRBV19 and TRBJ1-2, with D unclear. Germline loops: CDR1 LNHDA, CDR2 SQIVND (reference sequence). The CDR3 runs 16 residues. V lost 0 bases to trimming and J lost 8 bases, with 19 bases between them. The CDR3 reads CASSIEAPRGSSGYTF. The CDR3 nucleotides are TGTGCCAGTAGTATAGAAGCACCGCGGGGTTCTAGCGGCTACACCTTC.

V is TRBV7-2 and J is TRBJ2-4; TRBD1 might be the D (6 bases). Germline V gene data show CDR1 as SGHTA and CDR2 as FQGNSA. Between the trimmed V and J ends, which lost 3 bases and 8 bases, there was a span of 14 bases. CDR3 length equals 14 residues. The CDR3 DNA is TGTGCCAGCAGCTTCCAGGGGATGATGGACATTCAGTACTTC. It translates to CASSFQGMMDIQYF.

The chain joins TRBV7-2 to TRBJ1-6; D is uncertain. Germline V gene data show CDR1 as SGHTA and CDR2 as FQGNSA. CDR3 size: 13 residues. V lost 2 bases to trimming and J lost 9 bases, with 8 bases between them. The CDR3 DNA sequence: TGTGCCAGCAGCTTATCCACGGGTTCACCCCTCCACTTT. Protein: CASSLSTGSPLHF.

The chain has TRBV20-1 and TRBJ2-1; 8 nucleotides line up with TRBD2. Germline V gene lookup returns CDR1 DFQATT and CDR2 SNEGSKA (reference sequence). V was pared by 3 bases and J by 9 bases, with 1 base of the junction left unmatched. The CDR3 is 11 residues long. CDR3 sequence: CSARTSAEQFF. In DNA form, the CDR3 reads TGCAGTGCTAGGACTAGCGCTGAGCAGTTCTTC.

This rearrangement joins TRBV19 to TRBJ1-5; 7 bases map to TRBD1. The CDR3 consists of 16 residues. Per the germline V gene, CDR1 is LNHDA and CDR2 is SQIVND (reference sequence). Germline trimming cut 3 bases from V and 6 bases from J; bases unmatched to any gene: 11. The CDR3 reads CASSIRYRGEGQPQHF. DNA of the CDR3: TGTGCCAGTAGTATTCGCTACAGGGGAGAGGGTCAGCCCCAGCATTTT.

The rearrangement links TRBV30 to TRBJ2-7, with 10 bases fitting TRBD2. The V and J ends lost 1 base and 2 bases, in that order; junction bases with no gene match: 5. From germline, CDR1 is GTSNPN and CDR2 SVGIG (reference sequence). The CDR3 sequence is 15 residues long. CDR3 sequence: CAWSAGTSGAYEQYF. The CDR3 DNA is TGTGCCTGGAGTGCTGGAACTAGCGGGGCCTACGAGCAGTACTTC.

The rearrangement uses TRBV7-2 and TRBJ1-6; D not certain. Germline-derived CDR1 and CDR2 are SGHTA and FQGNSA. The CDR3 runs 15 residues. Trimming cost V 5 bases and J 7 bases, with 15 bases left between them. CDR3 loop: CASSERAGGNSPLHF. For the CDR3, the DNA is TGTGCCAGCAGCGAACGGGCAGGAGGGAATTCACCCCTCCACTTT.

For the CDR3, the DNA is TGTGCCAGCAGTGAGGACAGGGGGCTAGGCTACGAGCAGTACTTC. This gives the protein CASSEDRGLGYEQYF. The rearrangement uses TRBV6-1 and TRBJ2-7; 11 nucleotides match TRBD1. The CDR3 runs 15 residues. V shed 3 bases and J 3 bases; nucleotides not matched to a gene: 4. Germline loops: CDR1 MNHNS, CDR2 SASEGT.

The genes are TRBV19 and TRBJ2-3, with 8 bases identical to TRBD2. Germline V gives CDR1 LNHDA, CDR2 SQIVND (reference sequence). The CDR3 is 14 residues long. Germline trimming cut 9 bases from V and 2 bases from J; bases unmatched to any gene: 7. For the CDR3, the DNA is TGTGCCAGCATGACTAGCGTGAACACAGATACGCAGTATTTT. Its translation is CASMTSVNTDTQYF. The full variable domain, with the rest looked up from reference TRBV19 and TRBJ2-3, is DGGITQSPKYLFRKEGQNVTLSCEQNLNHDAMYWYRQDPGQGLRLIYYSQIVNDFQKGDIAEGYSVSREKKESFPLTVTSAQKNPTAFYLCASMTSVNTDTQYFGPGTRLTVL.

The chain links TRBV9 to TRBJ2-3; 16 bases agree with TRBD2. V lost 4 bases, J lost 6 bases, and 8 bases stayed unmatched. The CDR3 length is 17 residues. Germline V gives CDR1 SGDLS, CDR2 YYNGEE. CDR3 sequence reads: CASSPGTSGGAQDTQYF. The CDR3 DNA is TGTGCCAGCAGCCCCGGGACTAGCGGGGGGGCGCAGGATACGCAGTATTTT.